One T cell receptor (beta chain) is described in this entry. The length of the CDR3 is 13 residues. Trimming pared 3 bases from V and 3 bases from J, leaving 9 bases between. Germline loops: CDR1 DFQATT, CDR2 SNEGSKA (reference sequence). TCRdb's table, derived via immunoSEQ multiplex PCR, lists solely in-frame clones and lacks some. This repertoire shows 93,000 or so clones, over 75% found once; its top ten account for 20% to 25%. This sample is drawn from a study of T cell responses to AZD1222 COVID-19 vaccine. The sample consisted of peripheral blood, taken on day 0 of AZD1222 vaccination. This TCR was recovered from an adult in good health. This chain joins TRBV20-1 and TRBJ1-3; D is perhaps TRBD1 (5 bases). The CDR3 reads CSASFQGGNTIYF. Written as DNA, the CDR3 is TGCAGTGCTAGTTTCCAGGGTGGAAACACCATATATTTT.